The 9 T cell receptor beta chains below all came from one sample that was sequenced in a study of blood T cell repertoires in COVID-19. Assay used: immunoSEQ multiplex PCR; TCRdb lists only in-frame clones, some missing. Of over 150,000 clones in the sample, around 90% are singletons; the top ten hold roughly 0.54%. The specimen sequenced was peripheral blood. The receptors shown here come from a man aged 50-59 years with acute or convalescent COVID-19.

The V gene is TRBV9, the J gene TRBJ1-4; D may be TRBD1 (5 bases). Germline loops: CDR1 SGDLS, CDR2 YYNGEE. The length of the CDR3 is 15 residues. V dropped 0 bases and J dropped 8 bases, with 14 bases sitting between them. Written as DNA, the CDR3 is TGTGCCAGCAGCGTAGCAGGGCAGAGAGCAGAAAAACTGTTTTTT. Protein: CASSVAGQRAEKLFF.

The chain carries TRBV4-1 and TRBJ2-1; a weak D match, TRBD2 (6 bases). Trimming removed 4 bases at V and 1 base at J, with 17 bases between. In germline, CDR1 is MGHRA, CDR2 YSYEKL. The CDR3 has 17 amino acids. The CDR3 here is CASSPGTAHVSYNEQFF. The CDR3 DNA sequence: TGCGCCAGCAGCCCTGGGACTGCCCACGTGTCCTACAATGAGCAGTTCTTC.

Regarding this clone: At one boundary the junction diverges from the germline segment, which might be a read error. The genes are TRBV7-7 and TRBJ1-2, with a tentative D call TRBD1 (5 bases). This CDR3 contains 15 residues. Germline CDR1 SSHAT, CDR2 FNYEAQ (reference sequence). The CDR3 here is CASSLEGGAQDGYTF. The DNA for the CDR3 is TGTGCTAGCAGCTTAGAAGGCGGGGCGCAGGATGGCTACACCTTC.

V usage is TRBV28 and J usage is TRBJ1-3; D is ambiguous. This CDR3 region has 19 residues. The germline V and J ends were trimmed by 6 bases and 1 base, with 25 bases remaining between them. The germline V gene has CDR1 MDHEN and CDR2 SYDVKM. This CDR3 is CASRPSGRKVDESGNTIYF. Here the CDR3 DNA reads TGTGCCAGCAGACCCAGCGGACGCAAGGTTGATGAGTCTGGAAACACCATATATTTT.

This clone was detected a few times. The DNA for the CDR3 is TGTGCCATCAGTGATGCCGGGGGGCGTCAGCCCCAGCATTTT. It encodes CAISDAGGRQPQHF. The chain is built from TRBV10-3 and TRBJ1-5; D perhaps matches TRBD1 (6 bases). CDR1 and CDR2 from the germline V gene are ENHRY and SYGVKD. V was shortened by 3 bases and J by 6 bases, with 12 bases between the two germline ends. The length of the CDR3 is 14 residues.

The rearrangement joins TRBV3-1 (or the pseudogene TRBV3-2) to TRBJ2-5; 12 nucleotides agree with TRBD2. Per germline, CDR1 LGHDT and CDR2 YNNKEL (reference sequence). V shed 4 bases and J 3 bases; nucleotides not matched to a gene: 3. The CDR3 contains 15 residues. The CDR3 DNA sequence: TGTGCCAGCAGCCCACGACTAGCGGGAGAAGAGACCCAGTACTTC. As protein: CASSPRLAGEETQYF.

The rearrangement links TRBV28 to TRBJ1-1; D not certain. V dropped 3 bases and J dropped 7 bases, with 6 bases sitting between them. Germline lookup yields CDR1 MDHEN and CDR2 SYDVKM. The CDR3 extends over 11 amino acids. The DNA of the CDR3 is TGTGCCAGCAGTTTGGGCTTTGAAGCTTTCTTT. It translates to CASSLGFEAFF.

This clone was picked up one time. This sequence joins TRBV14 and TRBJ2-3, with TRBD2 as a possible D gene (6 bases). V was cut by 1 base and J by 1 base, with 18 bases left in between. CDR3 size: 18 residues. Germline lookup yields CDR1 SGHDN and CDR2 FVKESK. CDR3 DNA: TGTGCCAGCAGCCAAGCCCCCGGGGCTAGCGTTGGCACAGATACGCAGTATTTT. Residues: CASSQAPGASVGTDTQYF.

V is TRBV5-5 and J is TRBJ1-5; no reliable D call. The V gene's germline CDR1 is SGHKS and CDR2 YYEKEE (reference sequence). The V end lost 4 bases, the J end lost 1 base, and 9 bases lay between the germline ends. The CDR3 is made up of 14 amino acids. The CDR3 here is CASSPSGSNQPQHF. CDR3 nucleotide sequence: TGTGCCAGCAGCCCTTCAGGCAGCAATCAGCCCCAGCATTTT.